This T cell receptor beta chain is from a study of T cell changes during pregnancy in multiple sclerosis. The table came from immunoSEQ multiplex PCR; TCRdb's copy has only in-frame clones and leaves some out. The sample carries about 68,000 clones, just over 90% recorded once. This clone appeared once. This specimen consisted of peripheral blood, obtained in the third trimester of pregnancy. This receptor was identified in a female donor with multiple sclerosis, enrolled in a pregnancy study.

CDR3: CASSTLQVTMNTEAFF. The DNA for the CDR3 is TGTGCCAGCAGTACTCTACAGGTGACCATGAACACTGAAGCTTTCTTT. V gene TRBV27 combines with J gene TRBJ1-1, with D maybe TRBD1 (5 bases). The CDR3 extends over 16 amino acids. V lost 5 bases to trimming and J lost 0 bases, with 16 bases between them. Per germline, CDR1 MNHEY and CDR2 SMNVEV (reference sequence).